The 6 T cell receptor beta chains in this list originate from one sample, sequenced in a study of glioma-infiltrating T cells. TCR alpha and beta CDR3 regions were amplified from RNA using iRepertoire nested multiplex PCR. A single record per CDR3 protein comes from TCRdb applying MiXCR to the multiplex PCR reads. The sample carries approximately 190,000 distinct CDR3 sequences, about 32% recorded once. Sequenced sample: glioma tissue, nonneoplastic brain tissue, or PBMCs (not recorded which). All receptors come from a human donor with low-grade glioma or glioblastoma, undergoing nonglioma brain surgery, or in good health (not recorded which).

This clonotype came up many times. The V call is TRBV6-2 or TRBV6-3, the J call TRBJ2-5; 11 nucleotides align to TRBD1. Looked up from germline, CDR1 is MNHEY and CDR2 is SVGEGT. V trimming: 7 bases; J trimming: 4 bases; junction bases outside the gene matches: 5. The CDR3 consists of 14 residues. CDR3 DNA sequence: TGTGCCAGCAAGGGACAGGGGGGGAGAGAGACCCAGTACTTC. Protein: CASKGQGGRETQYF.

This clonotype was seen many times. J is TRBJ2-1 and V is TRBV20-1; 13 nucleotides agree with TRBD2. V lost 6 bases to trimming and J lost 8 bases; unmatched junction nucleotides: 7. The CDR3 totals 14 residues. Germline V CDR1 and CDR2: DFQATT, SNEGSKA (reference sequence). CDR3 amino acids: CSAVLAGGGDEQFF. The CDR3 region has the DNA TGCAGTGCCGTACTAGCGGGAGGGGGGGATGAGCAGTTCTTC.

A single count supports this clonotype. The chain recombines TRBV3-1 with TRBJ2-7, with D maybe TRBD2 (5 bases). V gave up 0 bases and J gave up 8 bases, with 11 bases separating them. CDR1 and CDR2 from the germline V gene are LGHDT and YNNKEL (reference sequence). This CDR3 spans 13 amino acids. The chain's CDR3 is CASSQDPGYKQYF. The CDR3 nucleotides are TGTGCCAGCAGCCAAGATCCGGGGTACAAGCAGTACTTC.

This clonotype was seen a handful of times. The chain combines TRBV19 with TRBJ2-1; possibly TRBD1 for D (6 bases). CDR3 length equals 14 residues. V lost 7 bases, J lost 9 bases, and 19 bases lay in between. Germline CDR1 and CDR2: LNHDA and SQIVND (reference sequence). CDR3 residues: CASTSRGTPTEQFF. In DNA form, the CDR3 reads TGTGCCAGTACCTCCAGGGGTACCCCGACTGAGCAGTTCTTC.

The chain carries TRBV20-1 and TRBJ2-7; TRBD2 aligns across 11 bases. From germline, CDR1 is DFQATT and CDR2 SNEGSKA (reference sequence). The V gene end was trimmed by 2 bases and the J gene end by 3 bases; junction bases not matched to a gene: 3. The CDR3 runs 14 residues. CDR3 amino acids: CSARLLAGGYEQYF. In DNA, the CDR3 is TGCAGTGCTAGACTGCTAGCGGGGGGCTACGAGCAGTACTTC.

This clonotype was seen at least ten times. The DNA for the CDR3 is TGTGCCAGCAGTTACTCGCAGGCTATTGCCGGCATTCAGTACTTC. Its translation: CASSYSQAIAGIQYF. The chain carries TRBV6-2 or TRBV6-3 and TRBJ2-4, with D unresolved. The germline V gene encodes CDR1 MNHEY and CDR2 SVGEGT. The V and J ends lost 0 bases and 9 bases respectively, with 15 bases between them. The CDR3 loop spans 15 amino acids.